This TCR beta chain is drawn from a study of post-analysis software for immune sequencing data. Whole-study context: Included among the disease courses, which were recorded for the cohort, were relapsing-remitting, secondary progressive and progressive-relapsing multiple sclerosis. Whole-study results and caveats: Strong co-clustering by F measure was evident for samples that had been prepared in the same batch. Among multiple sclerosis patients, normalized Chao1 diversity was significantly below that of controls. A handful of TRBV segments were more frequent in patients than controls; TRBV5-6, TRBV5-1 and TRBV20-1 belonged to this group.

The germline V gene has CDR1 MDHEN and CDR2 SYDVKM. The V gene end was trimmed by 6 bases and the J gene end by 4 bases; junction bases not matched to a gene: 18. The CDR3 is 20 residues long. Incorporated into the TCR beta cDNA libraries were unique molecular identifiers, which served to reduce PCR and sequencing biases. Hundreds of thousands of cDNA molecules came from around 0.96 to 9.9 million T cells. TCRdb called the PCR reads again in MiXCR, with one record for every CDR3 protein. The table shows approximately 730,000 distinct CDR3 sequences, with 46% occurring only once. This clonotype was counted only a few times. Its antigen is not known.

The chain joins TRBV28 to TRBJ2-1; TRBD2 agrees at 13 bases. Sequencing input: blood. The TCR was taken from a girl aged 5 to 17 with multiple sclerosis. This chain's CDR3 is CASSSLGLAGFPRGYNEQFF. CDR3 bases: TGTGCCAGCAGCTCCTTGGGACTAGCGGGGTTTCCGAGGGGGTACAATGAGCAGTTCTTC.